This TCR beta chain appears in the sequencing data of a study of cytomegalovirus exposure and HLA in healthy donors (dated by TCRdb to 2016 to 2017). General notes on the study: An earlier analysis of some 600 of the donors reported 250 to 300 Gb of sequence data and approximately 120 million unique TCR beta sequences obtained from 150 million to 200 million T cells. In an earlier analysis of 500 to 650 of the donors, high-throughput TCR beta sequencing was used to judge whether each TCR beta V gene segment behaved as functional or pseudogenic. Donor age, sex, ethnicity and CMV serostatus were collected together with the repertoire data. Typing coverage varied by locus: about 629-640 donors for A, B, C, DRB1 and DQB1; more than 500 for DQA1; some 610 for DPA1; approximately 450 for DPB1. An early release covering some 640 HLA-typed donors comprised approximately 290 gigabases of sequencing data and approximately 80 million unique TCR sequences. Of the roughly 400 genotyped donors, approximately 82% fell in the genetic ancestry cluster associated with self-reported Caucasian donors. To study patterns of TCR occurrence, a later analysis re-analyzed previously published TCR beta repertoires from around 660 donors and added high-resolution HLA genotyping. Because of strong linkage in the cohort, 4 to 6 DR-DQ haplotypes were treated as single units for association and clustering. Across about 370 genotyped donors of the cohort, an average of 235,054 unique TCR beta nucleotide sequences per donor were sequenced, and roughly 17% of those sequences were non-productive. Using immunosequencing, the study profiled T cell repertoires from roughly 650 subjects and related those repertoires to cytomegalovirus serostatus. Every repertoire in the discovery cohort had been generated on one and the same sequencing platform. A later genetic analysis used genome-wide SNP genotypes for 398 of the 666 donors, treating that subset as a discovery cohort. The study was designed to test whether signatures of past pathogen exposure could be identified by cataloging public T cell receptors. In the later analysis, no new phenotypic data were used to find candidate immune exposures; instead, reliance was placed on TCR beta sequences and their occurrence across donors. High-throughput TCR immunosequencing, statistical association of individual TCRs with disease status, and machine learning were combined to predict cytomegalovirus infection status. Along with the approximately 700-subject first cohort, a separate validation cohort of over a hundred different subjects was used. Class I and class II HLA loci were covered by the typing at four-digit resolution. The paper's findings and limits, for the study overall: Some IMGT-functional V segments, including TRBV6-2 and TRBV6-3, could not be distinguished by the 87-base-pair reads and were therefore excluded. A few of the identified cytomegalovirus-associated TCR beta chains were confirmed in vitro to be specific for cytomegalovirus antigens. CMV serostatus was the only immune exposure information available for the cohort. According to a later genetic analysis, donors in an Asian-associated ancestry cluster had fewer N-insertions in productive TCRs than the approximately 630-donor mean. The cohort was sequenced for TCR beta chains only, and without alpha or paired-chain data the features that could be detected were limited. In a later analysis, HLA-associated TCR beta chains showed more clonal expansion and lower generation probabilities than non-associated chains that were equally common. Presence/absence analyses assumed roughly uniform sequencing depth across donors, an assumption that may not hold. According to a later analysis, TCR association rates differed among HLA loci, with DRB1 alleles showing the most associated TCRs and HLA-C alleles showing the fewest. The earlier analysis of some 540 of the donors excluded about 16 rarely observed V segments, including chromosome 9 orphons, because counts were too low. A further reported finding was that TCR beta sequences accurately predicted the HLA-A and HLA-B alleles for most subjects in the first cohort. A group of highly shared sequence variants was considered likely to be a technical artifact of the sequencing pipeline. In the study, about 150 TCR beta chains were listed as associated with cytomegalovirus. When HLA alleles, especially DR and DQ, strongly co-occurred, attributing TCR associations to individual alleles was difficult. Because some donors lacked HLA typing at each locus, the association tests relied only on the typed subset. Several of the top co-occurrence clusters appeared to be linked to parvovirus B19, influenza, CMV and Epstein-Barr virus, according to a later analysis. In a later genetic analysis, a missense DCLRE1C variant was associated with V-gene and J-gene trimming of TCR beta chains, and the association was replicated in an independent cohort. A later analysis associated 16,951 TCR beta sequences with specific HLA alleles at a false discovery rate of 0.05. In both the original and validation cohorts, the classifier was reported to diagnose cytomegalovirus status with high specificity and sensitivity. An earlier analysis of 587 of the donors showed that most TCR beta V segments appeared in productive rearrangements either about 90% or about 30% of the time, which broadly matched IMGT annotations. Linkage disequilibrium might explain the correlated functional status among segregating V segments, but an unknown experimental factor could not be excluded. It was suggested by the authors that the approach could potentially be generalized to other disease states and immunological phenotypes. Across donors, most TCR sequences were observed very rarely, whereas some public TCRs were present in many individuals. Most CMV-associated TCR beta chains appeared to be HLA-restricted in a later analysis, and the HLA associations seemed to be driven largely by CMV exposure.

This clone occurred a few times. The specificity of this receptor is unknown. The input lacks base qualities; no much larger clone sits a single base away. The cohort consisted of 650 to 850 healthy bone marrow donors. At the time of sampling, all cohort members were nominally healthy, though unrecorded immune exposures were likely present. The donor was CMV seropositive and was included in the group of some 290 seropositive cohort members. A peripheral blood sample was provided by each donor, and peripheral blood mononuclear cells were used for TCR beta sequencing. The Qiagen DNeasy Blood Extraction Kit was used to extract genomic DNA from the blood cell samples. The germline V gene (reference sequence) sets CDR1 to LNHNV and CDR2 to YYDKDF. V drops 0 bases and J drops 3 bases, leaving 12 bases in between. Including cysteine and phenylalanine, the CDR3 has 16 amino acids. The kept DNA is CDR3 alone, 48 bases in frame from the first base.

Receptors were amplified or captured by the immunoSEQ multiplex PCR assay. For the multiplex PCR, a mixture combining 60 forward primers for TCR Vbeta segments and 13 reverse primers for TCR Jbeta segments was used. A multiplex PCR assay on genomic DNA amplified the CDR3 region of rearranged TCR beta genes. The Illumina HiSeq System was used to sequence the amplified TCR beta libraries as 87-base-pair reads. The authors' pipeline ran thus. A later analysis counted tens of millions of unique TCR beta chains across the 550 to 800 repertoires, and 10 million to 12 million of these chains were shared by at least two donors. Raw reads were error-corrected and collapsed into unique sequences by a nearest-neighbor algorithm in which closely related sequences were merged to remove PCR and sequencing errors. CDR3 sequences were aligned to IMGT reference sequences to assign V, D and J gene segments. For a sequence to be retained, a match of at least six nucleotides was required to both a V gene segment and a J gene segment. A rearrangement counted as productive if the CDR3 had no stop codons and remained in frame with V and J, and every other rearrangement counted as non-productive. CDR3 was defined by IMGT convention, running from the second conserved V-encoded cysteine to the conserved J-encoded phenylalanine. The earlier analysis of fewer than 750 of the donors excluded sequences that lacked an unambiguous match to a single V gene segment. An earlier analysis of 587 of the donors classified V segments as functional when productive rearrangements were above 56.7% and as segregating when the standard deviation between donors was above 5%. A statistical classification framework was developed to diagnose cytomegalovirus status using the catalog of TCR beta chain sequences. A later analysis assigned V and J genes by comparing TCR nucleotide sequences with IMGT/GENE-DB human TR gene sequences. A later analysis assigned CDR3 sequences and most-parsimonious VDJ recombination scenarios with the TCRdist pipeline. A later analysis defined each TCR beta chain by its CDR3 amino acid sequence plus V-gene family, and excluded reads lacking a unique V-gene family. As a way to deal with suspected cross-contamination and a sequencing artifact, a later analysis dropped over 550 nucleotide sequences that were highly shared and had low generation probability. A later analysis calculated a clonal expansion index for each public chain from normalized within-repertoire ranks of inferred template counts. Generation probabilities in a later analysis came from a VDJ recombination model fitted to out-of-frame rearrangements, and those results were checked against IGoR. In a later analysis, TCR-TCR, TCR-HLA and TCR-CMV co-occurrence was scored with hypergeometric tests, and a repertoire-size bias correction was applied to TCR pairs. False discovery rates were estimated in a later analysis by permuting HLA or CMV assignments 20 times. A later analysis grouped co-occurring TCRs with DBSCAN, adding TCRdist sequence similarity when clustering within HLA-allele-positive subsets. Repertoires with fewer than 30,000 or more than 120,000 public chains, plus five repertoires with anomalous nucleotide sharing, were excluded from co-occurrence clustering. The immuneACCESS repertoire file appears here via TCRdb, limited to in-frame rearrangements. These files lack a portion of the clones; in checked studies, under half of the deficit traces to unresolved V genes, and the cause of the others is not known. That table furnishes V, J and clone size, whereas the DNA furnished D and trimming. Within this sample are some 120,000 clones, with 73% of them counted one time only. The biggest ten clones account for about 2.1% of the sample.

Sequencing was done on a sample of PBMCs. The receptor was isolated from a woman aged 40 to 50 in good health and CMV-seropositive. The chain couples TRBV15 to TRBJ2-1; matching of 5 bases hints at TRBD1 as the D gene. The bases read TGTGCCACCAGCAGAGAAAGACAGCCGATCTACAATGAGCAGTTCTTC. It is translated as CATSRERQPIYNEQFF.